What follows describes a single T cell receptor beta chain. Some clones are missing from TCRdb's copy, which holds only in-frame ones; the method was immunoSEQ multiplex PCR. The table lists roughly 220,000 clones, around 86% of them singletons. Between the trimmed V and J ends, which lost 1 base and 2 bases, there was a span of 9 bases. The CDR3 contains 15 residues. Germline-derived CDR1 and CDR2 are SEHNR and FQNEAQ (reference sequence). Adults between roughly 18 and 95 years of age took part from 24 US areas. This record belongs to a study of blood T cell repertoires in COVID-19. Sequenced material: PBMCs or T cells enriched from blood (not recorded which). The chain links TRBV7-9 to TRBJ1-5; tentatively, D is TRBD1 (5 bases). The receptor comes from a woman aged 35 to 49 with acute COVID-19. The CDR3 protein is CASSLGGAGNQPQHF. The CDR3 region has the DNA TGTGCCAGCAGCTTAGGGGGCGCGGGCAATCAGCCCCAGCATTTT.